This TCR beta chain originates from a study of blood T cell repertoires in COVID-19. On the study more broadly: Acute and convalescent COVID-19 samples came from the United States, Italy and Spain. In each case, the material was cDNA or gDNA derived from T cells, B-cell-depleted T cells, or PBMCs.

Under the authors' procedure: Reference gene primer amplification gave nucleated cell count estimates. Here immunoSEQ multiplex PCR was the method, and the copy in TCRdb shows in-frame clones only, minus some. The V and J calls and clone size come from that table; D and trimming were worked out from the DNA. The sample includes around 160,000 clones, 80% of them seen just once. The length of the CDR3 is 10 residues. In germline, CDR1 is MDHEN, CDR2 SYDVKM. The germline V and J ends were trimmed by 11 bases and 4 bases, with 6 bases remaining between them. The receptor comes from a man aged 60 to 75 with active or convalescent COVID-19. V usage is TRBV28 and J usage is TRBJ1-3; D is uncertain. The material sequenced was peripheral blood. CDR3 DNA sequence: TGTGCCGTAATCGGAAACACCATATATTTT. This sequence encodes CAVIGNTIYF.